These T cell receptor beta chains were read from a single sample in a study of control samples from healthy donors and cancer patients. Profiled with immunoSEQ multiplex PCR; TCRdb holds only in-frame clones, not every one. The sample has approximately 110,000 clones, roughly 85% seen once; the top ten hold roughly an eighth. Sequenced material: blood. All receptors come from a woman aged 45-59 years in good health. Both conserved end residues are part of each CDR3. Each record gives: J gene, V gene, D gene, clone size, CDR3 protein, CDR3 DNA. A D gene is named only where the DNA matches it firmly. Rows give clone size only sometimes, using once, few, many, or a class for an expanded clone.

J gene: TRBJ2-4
V gene: TRBV7-6
D gene: NA
clone size: NA
CDR3 protein: CASSLVPPFSSQNIQYF
CDR3 DNA: TGTGCCAGCAGCTTAGTTCCCCCCTTTAGCTCACAAAACATTCAGTACTTC

J gene: TRBJ2-5
V gene: TRBV18
D gene: NA
clone size: NA
CDR3 protein: CASSPGTRETQYF
CDR3 DNA: TGTGCCAGCTCACCCGGGACTCGAGAGACCCAGTACTTC

J gene: TRBJ2-7
V gene: TRBV5-6
D gene: NA
clone size: NA
CDR3 protein: CASSFSGGGAYEQYF
CDR3 DNA: TGTGCCAGCAGCTTCTCTGGGGGTGGTGCTTACGAGCAGTACTTC

J gene: TRBJ1-3
V gene: TRBV9
D gene: NA
clone size: NA
CDR3 protein: CASSVGSGWSGNTIYF
CDR3 DNA: TGTGCCAGCAGCGTAGGATCGGGATGGTCTGGAAACACCATATATTTT

J gene: TRBJ2-1
V gene: TRBV9
D gene: TRBD2
clone size: NA
CDR3 protein: CASSPASGKYNEQFF
CDR3 DNA: TGTGCCAGCAGCCCCGCTAGCGGCAAGTACAATGAGCAGTTCTTC

J gene: TRBJ1-1
V gene: TRBV30
D gene: TRBD1
clone size: NA
CDR3 protein: CAWRAGTGGAEAFF
CDR3 DNA: TGTGCCTGGAGAGCCGGGACAGGGGGGGCTGAAGCTTTCTTT

J gene: TRBJ2-2
V gene: TRBV7-3
D gene: NA
clone size: NA
CDR3 protein: CASSLGTNTGELFF
CDR3 DNA: TGTGCCAGCAGCCTGGGGACGAACACCGGGGAGCTGTTTTTT

J gene: TRBJ1-6
V gene: TRBV5-1
D gene: TRBD1
clone size: once
CDR3 protein: CASSAGQGLNSPLHF
CDR3 DNA: TGCGCCAGCAGCGCGGGACAGGGACTGAATTCACCCCTCCACTTT

J gene: TRBJ2-5
V gene: TRBV6-2/TRBV6-3
D gene: NA
clone size: once
CDR3 protein: CASSYSRQAQETQYF
CDR3 DNA: TGTGCCAGCAGTTACTCTAGACAGGCCCAAGAGACCCAGTACTTC

J gene: TRBJ2-1
V gene: TRBV7-2
D gene: NA
clone size: once
CDR3 protein: CASSLGTNEQFF
CDR3 DNA: TGTGCCAGCAGCTTAGGGACCAATGAGCAGTTCTTC

J gene: TRBJ2-7
V gene: TRBV7-2
D gene: NA
clone size: NA
CDR3 protein: CASSLRPGPTYEQYF
CDR3 DNA: TGTGCCAGCAGCTTAAGGCCCGGACCAACCTACGAGCAGTACTTC

J gene: TRBJ2-5
V gene: TRBV5-6
D gene: TRBD2
clone size: NA
CDR3 protein: CASSFPPSGSVETQYF
CDR3 DNA: TGTGCCAGCAGCTTCCCCCCGAGCGGGAGTGTGGAGACCCAGTACTTC

J gene: TRBJ2-1
V gene: TRBV5-4
D gene: TRBD2
clone size: NA
CDR3 protein: CASSLGTSGLNEQFF
CDR3 DNA: TGTGCCAGCAGCCTAGGGACTAGCGGCCTCAATGAGCAGTTCTTC

J gene: TRBJ1-6
V gene: TRBV6-5
D gene: TRBD1
clone size: NA
CDR3 protein: CASRRDREFNSPLHF
CDR3 DNA: TGTGCCAGCCGCCGGGACAGGGAGTTTAATTCACCCCTCCACTTT

J gene: TRBJ1-1
V gene: TRBV3-1/TRBV3-2
D gene: NA
clone size: NA
CDR3 protein: CASSQGRNTEAFF
CDR3 DNA: TGTGCCAGCAGCCAGGGCCGCAACACTGAAGCTTTCTTT

J gene: TRBJ2-7
V gene: TRBV6-2/TRBV6-3
D gene: TRBD2
clone size: NA
CDR3 protein: CASSLFSSGSHREQYF
CDR3 DNA: TGTGCCAGCAGCCTATTCTCTAGCGGGAGTCATCGAGAGCAGTACTTC

J gene: TRBJ2-7
V gene: TRBV6-2/TRBV6-3
D gene: NA
clone size: NA
CDR3 protein: CASSYSVSYEQYF
CDR3 DNA: TGTGCCAGCAGTTACAGTGTTTCCTACGAGCAGTACTTC

J gene: TRBJ2-7
V gene: TRBV27
D gene: NA
clone size: NA
CDR3 protein: CASSLVGDEQYF
CDR3 DNA: TGTGCCAGCAGTTTAGTGGGGGACGAGCAGTACTTC

J gene: TRBJ1-4
V gene: TRBV6-6
D gene: NA
clone size: NA
CDR3 protein: CASEGPASEKLFF
CDR3 DNA: TGTGCCAGCGAGGGACCCGCCAGCGAAAAACTGTTTTTT

J gene: TRBJ1-3
V gene: TRBV4-1
D gene: NA
clone size: NA
CDR3 protein: CASSPLTRSGNTIYF
CDR3 DNA: TGCGCCAGCAGCCCCTTAACACGCTCTGGAAACACCATATATTTT

J gene: TRBJ2-7
V gene: TRBV9
D gene: NA
clone size: NA
CDR3 protein: CASSLNGVSYEQYF
CDR3 DNA: TGTGCCAGCAGCTTAAACGGGGTCTCCTACGAGCAGTACTTC

J gene: TRBJ2-1
V gene: TRBV6-2/TRBV6-3
D gene: TRBD2
clone size: NA
CDR3 protein: CASSSPLAGVFHNEQFF
CDR3 DNA: TGTGCCAGCAGTTCCCCGCTAGCGGGAGTCTTTCACAATGAGCAGTTCTTC

J gene: TRBJ2-5
V gene: TRBV6-5
D gene: TRBD1
clone size: NA
CDR3 protein: CASTTRGRGKETQYF
CDR3 DNA: TGTGCCAGCACCACCAGAGGCAGGGGGAAAGAGACCCAGTACTTC

J gene: TRBJ2-3
V gene: TRBV29-1
D gene: NA
clone size: NA
CDR3 protein: CSVDGLAISDTQYF
CDR3 DNA: TGCAGCGTTGATGGGCTAGCGATTTCAGATACGCAGTATTTT

J gene: TRBJ2-3
V gene: TRBV2
D gene: TRBD2
clone size: NA
CDR3 protein: CASSSGLAGGNTDTQYF
CDR3 DNA: TGTGCCAGCAGTTCCGGACTAGCGGGGGGTAACACAGATACGCAGTATTTT

J gene: TRBJ2-7
V gene: TRBV5-4
D gene: TRBD1
clone size: NA
CDR3 protein: CASSSGQGGEQYF
CDR3 DNA: TGTGCCAGCAGTTCCGGACAGGGAGGCGAGCAGTACTTC

J gene: TRBJ1-1
V gene: TRBV6-2/TRBV6-3
D gene: NA
clone size: NA
CDR3 protein: CASSYSPGRPQPLAFF
CDR3 DNA: TGTGCCAGCAGTTACTCGCCGGGGCGGCCCCAGCCTCTAGCTTTCTTT

J gene: TRBJ2-5
V gene: TRBV20-1
D gene: NA
clone size: NA
CDR3 protein: CSASDRGYPETQYF
CDR3 DNA: TGCAGTGCTAGTGATCGGGGCTACCCGGAGACCCAGTACTTC

J gene: TRBJ2-1
V gene: TRBV5-1
D gene: NA
clone size: NA
CDR3 protein: CASSRGEGTLFSYNEQFF
CDR3 DNA: TGCGCCAGCAGTCGGGGCGAGGGGACTTTATTCTCCTACAATGAGCAGTTCTTC

J gene: TRBJ2-3
V gene: TRBV9
D gene: TRBD2
clone size: NA
CDR3 protein: CASSFRLAGADTQYF
CDR3 DNA: TGTGCCAGCAGCTTCAGACTAGCGGGGGCGGATACGCAGTATTTT

J gene: TRBJ1-1
V gene: TRBV28
D gene: NA
clone size: NA
CDR3 protein: CASSGDGREAFF
CDR3 DNA: TGTGCCAGCAGTGGGGATGGACGTGAAGCTTTCTTT

J gene: TRBJ2-7
V gene: TRBV27
D gene: TRBD2
clone size: NA
CDR3 protein: CASTIAGGPRYEQYF
CDR3 DNA: TGTGCCAGCACCATAGCGGGAGGGCCTAGGTACGAGCAGTACTTC

J gene: TRBJ1-5
V gene: TRBV6-2/TRBV6-3
D gene: TRBD1
clone size: NA
CDR3 protein: CASSSGQGLNQPQHF
CDR3 DNA: TGTGCCAGCAGTTCTGGACAGGGACTCAATCAGCCCCAGCATTTT

J gene: TRBJ1-6
V gene: TRBV10-2
D gene: TRBD1
clone size: few
CDR3 protein: CASSPGQGGSPLHF
CDR3 DNA: TGCGCCAGCAGCCCCGGACAGGGGGGTTCACCCCTCCACTTT

J gene: TRBJ1-1
V gene: TRBV7-2
D gene: TRBD1
clone size: NA
CDR3 protein: CASSSNRGRTEAFF
CDR3 DNA: TGTGCCAGCAGCTCCAACAGGGGTAGGACTGAAGCTTTCTTT

J gene: TRBJ2-2
V gene: TRBV2
D gene: NA
clone size: NA
CDR3 protein: CASRIAANTGELFF
CDR3 DNA: TGTGCCAGTAGGATCGCTGCGAACACCGGGGAGCTGTTTTTT